The source of this T cell receptor (beta chain) is a study of CXCR3-negative and CXCR3-positive naive CD8 T cells. Per germline, CDR1 SQVTM and CDR2 ANQGSEA. The CDR3 length is 12 residues. Through 5' RACE with UMI labels, the TRB cDNA libraries were prepared. TCRdb re-called the 5' RACE reads; one entry per CDR3 protein, DNA not given. In all, the sample yields approximately 83,000 distinct CDR3 sequences. V gene TRBV29-1 combines with J gene TRBJ2-7; TCRdb indicates TRBD2, and absent DNA this call remains unverified. Sequencing was carried out using naive CXCR3- CD8+ T cells from blood. Subset defined: CD45RO-CCR7+CD27+CD95- naive CD8+ T cells lacking CXCR3 (TNR3-). The sequence came from a human donor in good health. Some clones in this sample may be carry-over from other donors' samples. The CDR3 loop is CSVDEEGYEQYF.